A single sample gave rise to the 16 T cell receptor beta chains below, sequenced in a study of beta chain features in type 1 diabetes. As every portion of the isolated RNA was reverse transcribed, the sequencing read expressed TCRB transcripts. The table came from immunoSEQ multiplex PCR; TCRdb's copy has only in-frame clones and leaves some out. The sample has over 500,000 clones, around 16% seen once. The sample was naive CD4+ T cells from blood. These receptors were obtained from a man younger than 30 in good health.

The chain has TRBV11-2 and TRBJ2-1; D remains unclear. Germline-derived CDR1 and CDR2 are SGHAT and FQNNGV. The ends were cut back, 3 bases at V and 10 bases at J, with 19 bases in the middle. The CDR3 consists of 15 residues. The CDR3 DNA reads as TGTGCCAGCAGCTTCACGGCAGTGCCCTCCTTGGAGCAGTTCTTC. Its translation is CASSFTAVPSLEQFF.

The V gene is TRBV10-3, the J gene TRBJ2-7; the match to TRBD1 covers 8 bases. The ends lost 7 bases at V and 3 bases at J; junction bases unmatched: 11. Germline values: CDR1 ENHRY, CDR2 SYGVKD. This CDR3 is 15 amino acids long. CDR3 sequence (DNA): TGTGCCATCAATCCCCGCGGACAGGGCATCTACGAGCAGTACTTC. This encodes CAINPRGQGIYEQYF.

The chain combines TRBV5-1 with TRBJ2-7; no firm D call. Between the trimmed V and J ends, which lost 0 bases and 6 bases, there was a span of 16 bases. This CDR3 has 15 residues. CDR1 and CDR2 (germline): SGHRS, YFSETQ. Here the CDR3 DNA reads TGCGCCAGCAGCTTGGTCCAGGTTCTATCTGGCGAGCAGTACTTC. Translation gives CASSLVQVLSGEQYF.

A few counts support this clone. The CDR3 spells CASSARVANTGELFF. The CDR3 DNA reads TGTGCCAGCAGCGCGCGGGTTGCGAACACCGGGGAGCTGTTTTTT. J is TRBJ2-2 and V is TRBV9; tentative D call: TRBD2 (5 bases). V lost 3 bases to trimming and J lost 0 bases, with 9 bases between them. There are 15 residues in the CDR3. The germline gives CDR1 SGDLS, CDR2 YYNGEE.

The V and J genes are TRBV27 and TRBJ2-7; D unresolved. V lost 6 bases and J lost 2, with 14 bases in between. Germline V lookup: CDR1 MNHEY, CDR2 SMNVEV (reference sequence). The CDR3 has 14 amino acids. CDR3 nucleotides: TGTGCCAGCAGCCTTCAGCTGGGTCCCTACGAGCAGTACTTC. It encodes CASSLQLGPYEQYF.

This sequence joins TRBV7-2 and TRBJ1-2; 7 bases map to TRBD1. The ends lost 5 bases at V and 4 bases at J; junction bases unmatched: 10. The CDR3 covers 15 residues. CDR1 is SGHTA and CDR2 is FQGNSA in the germline V gene. The CDR3, as DNA: TGTGCCAGCAGCCCAGGGGGTCCTCGACTCTATGGCTACACCTTC. It yields the protein CASSPGGPRLYGYTF.

In this sample, this clone turned up a few times. Other DNA variants within this sample encode the same CDR3. The V gene is TRBV9, the J gene TRBJ2-3, with TRBD2 matching over 8 bases. Germline CDR1 and CDR2: SGDLS and YYNGEE. V lost 3 bases, J lost 11 bases, and 8 bases stayed unmatched. CDR3 length: 13 residues. The CDR3 loop reads CASSGRGGVGQYF. Written as DNA, the CDR3 is TGTGCCAGCAGCGGTCGGGGGGGCGTCGGGCAGTATTTT.

The table lists this clone with a few counts. In nucleotides, the CDR3 is TGTGCCAGCAGCCTCCAAGTCCCACCGCCTGGCGAGCAGTACTTC. Its protein product is CASSLQVPPPGEQYF. The chain joins TRBV7-2 to TRBJ2-7; D remains ambiguous. The CDR3 is made up of 15 amino acids. V was cut by 5 bases and J by 6 bases, with 20 bases left in between. Germline CDR1 and CDR2: SGHTA and FQGNSA.

The chain carries TRBV6-5 and TRBJ2-7; the D is unclear. V was clipped by 4 bases and J by 2 bases, with 15 bases between them. CDR3 length equals 15 residues. CDR1 and CDR2 from the germline V gene are MNHEY and SVGAGI. The CDR3: CASSFRQAKTYEQYF. CDR3 coding DNA: TGTGCCAGCAGTTTCAGGCAGGCCAAAACCTACGAGCAGTACTTC.

This rearrangement joins TRBV7-8 to TRBJ2-3; the match to TRBD1 covers 8 bases. This CDR3 contains 15 residues. Germline loops: CDR1 SGHVS, CDR2 FQNEAQ. V dropped 1 base and J dropped 6; count of bases not matched to a gene: 6. In DNA, the CDR3 is TGTGCCAGCAGCTTAGACGACAGGGGCAGGGATACGCAGTATTTT. This codes for CASSLDDRGRDTQYF.

The chain uses TRBV7-9 and TRBJ2-2; perhaps TRBD2 as D (6 bases). The V end was cut by 0 bases, the J end by 2 bases, with 10 bases between. CDR1 and CDR2 from the germline V gene are SEHNR and FQNEAQ (reference sequence). CDR3 length equals 16 residues. DNA for the CDR3: TGTGCCAGCAGCTTAGCAAGGGGACTCAACACCGGGGAGCTGTTTTTT. It translates to CASSLARGLNTGELFF.

The V and J genes are TRBV7-9 and TRBJ1-6; no clear D. Germline CDR1 and CDR2: SEHNR and FQNEAQ (reference sequence). This CDR3 comprises 12 residues. V lost 6 bases to trimming and J lost 12 bases, with 12 bases between them. The CDR3 DNA reads as TGTGCCAGCAGACCAATAAGGGAACCCCTCCACTTT. Translation gives CASRPIREPLHF.

This clone was counted a few times. CDR3 amino acids: CASSRLGLAGETQYF. The CDR3 nucleotides read TGCGCCAGCAGCCGATTGGGACTAGCCGGAGAGACCCAGTACTTC. This chain joins TRBV4-1 and TRBJ2-5; 9 positions agree with TRBD2. The CDR3 is made up of 15 amino acids. V shed 4 bases and J 4 bases; nucleotides not matched to a gene: 7. Germline values: CDR1 MGHRA, CDR2 YSYEKL.

This clone appeared a few times. The chain has TRBV19 and TRBJ2-7; TRBD1 agrees at 10 bases. CDR3 size: 15 residues. Germline assignment: CDR1 LNHDA and CDR2 SQIVND (reference sequence). The ends lost 5 bases at V and 4 bases at J; junction bases unmatched: 8. This chain's CDR3 is CASSQTGTGVYEQYF. CDR3 coding DNA: TGTGCCAGTAGTCAGACCGGGACAGGGGTGTACGAGCAGTACTTC.

As to this clone: The same CDR3 can be traced to other DNA sequences in this sample. The V gene is TRBV5-1, the J gene TRBJ2-3; no clear D. The V gene lost 0 bases and the J gene lost 4 bases, with 3 bases spanning the gap. The CDR3 extends over 12 amino acids. Looked up from germline, CDR1 is SGHRS and CDR2 is YFSETQ. The CDR3 loop is CASSLEADTQYF. The CDR3 coding sequence is TGCGCCAGCAGCTTGGAAGCAGATACGCAGTATTTT.

The chain carries TRBV2 and TRBJ1-5, with D uncertain. Germline assignment: CDR1 SNHLY and CDR2 FYNNEI. The CDR3 runs to 13 residues. V lost 7 bases and J 7 bases, leaving 14 bases between the germline ends. CDR3 loop: CASTARQAQPQHF. CDR3 DNA: TGTGCCAGCACCGCTAGGCAGGCCCAGCCCCAGCATTTT.